What follows are 23 T cell receptor beta chains derived from one specimen sequenced in a study of blood T cell repertoires in COVID-19. Data came from immunoSEQ multiplex PCR; TCRdb stores just in-frame clones and leaves some out. The table includes about 98,000 clones, roughly 80% detected once. Sequencing input: peripheral blood. The receptors come from a man aged 65 to 85 with active or convalescent COVID-19.

This clone was found once. The chain carries TRBV6-2 or TRBV6-3 and TRBJ1-5; the match to TRBD1 covers 9 bases. The CDR3 extends over 14 amino acids. Germline values: CDR1 MNHEY, CDR2 SVGEGT. The V segment lost 8 bases and the J segment 6 bases; nucleotides outside the gene matches: 8. The CDR3 loop is CASGWTGATQPQHF. CDR3 DNA: TGTGCCAGCGGTTGGACAGGGGCAACTCAGCCCCAGCATTTT.

The J gene is TRBJ1-1, the V gene TRBV5-1; tentatively, D is TRBD1 (5 bases). The CDR3 loop spans 13 amino acids. V was trimmed by 5 bases and J by 1 base, leaving 9 bases between them. The germline gives CDR1 SGHRS, CDR2 YFSETQ. CDR3 sequence reads: CASSPQANTEAFF. The CDR3 nucleotides read TGCGCCAGCAGTCCACAGGCGAACACTGAAGCTTTCTTT.

The CDR3 region has the DNA TGTGCCACCAGTGATTCGTTCCAGGGGGCTGTTACCGGGGAGCTGTTTTTT. It is translated as CATSDSFQGAVTGELFF. The V gene is TRBV24-1, the J gene TRBJ2-2; 8 nucleotides line up with TRBD1. V lost 2 bases to trimming and J lost 5 bases; unmatched junction nucleotides: 9. Germline CDR1 and CDR2: KGHDR and SFDVKD. The CDR3 extends over 17 amino acids.

The chain links TRBV7-9 to TRBJ1-3, with 10 bases matching TRBD1. The CDR3 is 15 residues long. Trimming at V came to 2 bases and at J to 8 bases, leaving 6 bases not matched to a gene. Per germline, CDR1 SEHNR and CDR2 FQNEAQ (reference sequence). CDR3 DNA sequence: TGTGCCAGCAGCTTAAGGGACAGGGGCAAGGACACCATATATTTT. Protein sequence: CASSLRDRGKDTIYF. Full variable domain (outside the CDR3, taken from reference TRBV7-9 and TRBJ1-3): DTGVSQNPRHKITKRGQNVTFRCDPISEHNRLYWYRQTLGQGPEFLTYFQNEAQLEKSRLLSDRFSAERPKGSFSTLEIQRTEQGDSAMYLCASSLRDRGKDTIYFGEGSWLTVV.

The chain carries TRBV6-5 and TRBJ1-5, with 10 bases identical to TRBD1. The trim removed 6 bases at V and 4 bases at J, leaving 6 bases unmatched. The CDR3 spans 15 residues. CDR1 and CDR2 from the germline V gene are MNHEY and SVGAGI. The CDR3 spells CASSQDRGFNQPQHF. The CDR3 DNA follows: TGTGCCAGCAGCCAGGACAGGGGGTTTAATCAGCCCCAGCATTTT.

This chain joins TRBV19 and TRBJ1-3; D gene ambiguous. Germline V gene sequence: CDR1 LNHDA, CDR2 SQIVND (reference sequence). V shed 2 bases and J shed 0 bases, with 8 bases lying between them. CDR3 size: 15 residues. In nucleotides, the CDR3 is TGTGCCAGTAGTATAAGCATATTCTCTGGAAACACCATATATTTT. Its protein is CASSISIFSGNTIYF.

There are a few counts of this clone. The chain employs TRBV6-6 and TRBJ2-5; TRBD1 is a possible D gene (6 bases). The germline V gene has CDR1 MNHNY and CDR2 SVGAGI (reference sequence). V dropped 5 bases and J dropped 4 bases, with 8 bases sitting between them. The CDR3 runs to 12 residues. The CDR3 sequence: CASSQGPETQYF. Written as DNA, the CDR3 is TGTGCCAGCAGTCAGGGGCCAGAGACCCAGTACTTC.

This clone was detected a few times. The chain combines TRBV10-2 with TRBJ1-1, with D tentatively TRBD1 (6 bases). The CDR3 spans 14 residues. Germline CDR1 reads WSHSY; CDR2 reads SAAADI. V was clipped by 6 bases and J by 1 base, with 12 bases between them. This chain's CDR3 is CASSFQGKNTEAFF. The CDR3 bases are TGCGCCAGCAGCTTTCAGGGGAAGAACACTGAAGCTTTCTTT.

The chain uses TRBV5-4 and TRBJ2-7, with D maybe TRBD1 (7 bases). Germline CDR1 reads SGHNT; CDR2 reads YYREEE (reference sequence). The length of the CDR3 is 14 residues. Trimming stripped 0 bases from V and 3 bases from J, with 10 bases between. The CDR3 protein is CASSLGGDSYEQYF. The DNA of the CDR3 is TGTGCCAGCAGCTTGGGGGGGGACAGCTACGAGCAGTACTTC.

This clone has only a few counts. V gene TRBV15 combines with J gene TRBJ1-6, with no clear D. Germline V gene lookup returns CDR1 LNHNV and CDR2 YYDKDF (reference sequence). This CDR3 is built from 14 residues. The V gene lost 0 bases and the J gene lost 7 bases, with 7 bases spanning the gap. This CDR3 reads CATSRDLKNSPLHF. The CDR3, as DNA: TGTGCCACCAGCAGAGATCTAAAGAATTCACCCCTCCACTTT. Using reference TRBV15 and TRBJ1-6 for the parts outside the CDR3, the full variable domain is DAMVIQNPRYQVTQFGKPVTLSCSQTLNHNVMYWYQQKSSQAPKLLFHYYDKDFNNEADTPDNFQSRRPNTSFCFLDIRSPGLGDTAMYLCATSRDLKNSPLHFGNGTRLTVT.

The V and J genes are TRBV20-1 and TRBJ2-1, with 12 bases aligning to TRBD2. The CDR3 runs to 14 residues. J was trimmed by 9 bases and V by 3 bases; bases with no gene match: 6. Germline CDR1 is DFQATT and CDR2 is SNEGSKA (reference sequence). For the CDR3, the DNA is TGCAGTGCTAGTCTAGCGGGGGGGTCAGGTGAGCAGTTCTTC. Amino acids: CSASLAGGSGEQFF.

This chain links TRBV18 with TRBJ1-4, with D unclear. V lost 3 bases, J lost 5 bases, and 4 bases lay in between. The CDR3 loop spans 12 amino acids. Germline V gene data show CDR1 as KGHSH and CDR2 as LQKENI. CDR3: CASSPQNEKLFF. Here the CDR3 DNA reads TGTGCCAGCTCACCCCAGAATGAAAAACTGTTTTTT. The complete variable domain, with remaining parts taken from reference TRBV18 and TRBJ1-4, reads NAGVMQNPRHLVRRRGQEARLRCSPMKGHSHVYWYRQLPEEGLKFMVYLQKENIIDESGMPKERFSAEFPKEGPSILRIQQVVRGDSAAYFCASSPQNEKLFFGSGTQLSVL.

The rearrangement links TRBV30 to TRBJ2-3; possible D gene TRBD1, 6 bases. Germline V gene data show CDR1 as GTSNPN and CDR2 as SVGIG (reference sequence). This CDR3 has 14 residues. With 1 base removed from V and 2 bases from J, the gap between germline ends came to 10 bases. CDR3: CAWSEGVFTDTQYF. The CDR3 nucleotides read TGTGCCTGGAGTGAGGGGGTTTTCACAGATACGCAGTATTTT. Filled out from reference TRBV30 and TRBJ2-3, the complete variable domain reads SQTIHQWPATLVQPVGSPLSLECTVEGTSNPNLYWYRQAAGRGLQLLFYSVGIGQISSEVPQNLSASRPQDRQFILSSKKLLLSDSGFYLCAWSEGVFTDTQYFGPGTRLTVL.

J is TRBJ2-2 and V is TRBV19; 15 bases agree with TRBD2. This CDR3 has 16 residues. Unmatched junction bases numbered 3, after V lost 6 bases and J lost 4 bases. Germline assignment: CDR1 LNHDA and CDR2 SQIVND (reference sequence). CDR3 protein: CASSRTSGGGTGELFF. Written as DNA, the CDR3 is TGTGCCAGTAGCAGGACTAGCGGGGGGGGCACCGGGGAGCTGTTTTTT.

The chain carries TRBV10-3 and TRBJ1-2; D gene ambiguous. The CDR3 sequence is 13 residues long. V lost 5 bases to trimming and J lost 2 bases, with 9 bases between them. Per the germline V gene, CDR1 is ENHRY and CDR2 is SYGVKD. The chain's CDR3 is CAISLGQNYGYTF. As DNA, the CDR3 is TGTGCCATCAGTCTAGGTCAGAACTATGGCTACACCTTC.

The sample holds many counts of this clone. The gene calls are TRBV4-2 and TRBJ1-2; D uncertain. CDR3 size: 15 residues. V shed 0 bases and J shed 5 bases, with 13 bases lying between them. Germline V gene lookup returns CDR1 LGHNA and CDR2 YNFKEQ. CDR3 sequence: CASSQDNGPGYGYTF. Written as DNA, the CDR3 is TGTGCCAGCAGCCAAGATAACGGGCCGGGATATGGCTACACCTTC.

Concerning this clone itself: The same CDR3 arises from other DNA sequences in this sample as well. This rearrangement joins TRBV5-1 to TRBJ1-2; 8 nucleotides agree with TRBD1. The CDR3 extends over 14 amino acids. CDR1 and CDR2 (germline): SGHRS, YFSETQ. J lost 8 bases, V lost 3 bases, and 9 bases had no gene match. Here the CDR3 reads CASSSESGTGGYTF. CDR3 in DNA: TGCGCCAGCAGCTCAGAATCAGGGACAGGAGGCTACACCTTC.

This clone was counted a few times. V and J are TRBV10-3 and TRBJ2-7; 7 bases fit TRBD1. The CDR3 is 15 amino acids. Germline values: CDR1 ENHRY, CDR2 SYGVKD. J gave up 5 bases and V 5 bases, and 12 bases lay outside the gene matches. The CDR3 DNA is TGTGCCATCAGTCCCGAAATTGACAGGGTAGACGAGCAGTACTTC. It is translated as CAISPEIDRVDEQYF.

The CDR3 DNA is TGTGCCAGCCAAGAGGGGGCCAATTCACCCCTCCACTTT. Amino acid sequence: CASQEGANSPLHF. The rearrangement joins TRBV18 to TRBJ1-6, with TRBD1 matching 7 bases. Germline trimming cut 8 bases from V and 7 bases from J; bases unmatched to any gene: 5. This CDR3 comprises 13 residues. From germline, CDR1 is KGHSH and CDR2 LQKENI.

The chain joins TRBV7-2 to TRBJ2-7; 9 nucleotides line up with TRBD2. Looked up from germline, CDR1 is SGHTA and CDR2 is FQGNSA. CDR3 size: 15 residues. V lost 1 base, J lost 3 bases, and 4 bases stayed unmatched. The CDR3 loop reads CASSLGGLALYEQYF. The CDR3 DNA is TGTGCCAGCAGCTTAGGGGGACTAGCTCTCTACGAGCAGTACTTC.

The chain is built from TRBV4-3 and TRBJ1-1, with D possibly TRBD1 on 5 matching bases. CDR1 LGHNA and CDR2 YSLEER come from the germline V gene. V lost 0 bases to trimming and J lost 6 bases, with 20 bases between them. CDR3 length: 17 residues. Written as DNA, the CDR3 is TGCGCCAGCAGCCAAGATTCGGCAGGGTTATCATCGGCTGAAGCTTTCTTT. Its protein product is CASSQDSAGLSSAEAFF.

The rearrangement uses TRBV5-1 and TRBJ2-7, with TRBD1 as a possible D gene (5 bases). Germline CDR1 is SGHRS and CDR2 is YFSETQ. V lost 0 bases and J lost 3, with 7 bases in between. This CDR3 spans 13 amino acids. The CDR3 DNA reads as TGCGCCAGCAGCTTGGAGGGGAACTACGAGCAGTACTTC. Protein sequence: CASSLEGNYEQYF. Supplemented by reference TRBV5-1 and TRBJ2-7, the full variable domain reads KAGVTQTPRYLIKTRGQQVTLSCSPISGHRSVSWYQQTPGQGLQFLFEYFSETQRNKGNFPGRFSGRQFSNSRSEMNVSTLELGDSALYLCASSLEGNYEQYFGPGTRLTVT.

The gene calls are TRBV5-6 and TRBJ2-4; 8 nucleotides agree with TRBD1. CDR1 SGHDT and CDR2 YYEEEE come from the germline V gene. The length of the CDR3 is 16 residues. V was clipped by 3 bases and J by 0 bases; unmatched bases: 5. The CDR3 here is CASSSRGQLAKNIQYF. The CDR3 coding sequence is TGTGCCAGCAGCTCCAGGGGGCAACTAGCCAAAAACATTCAGTACTTC.